The present entry profiles one TCR beta chain with its context. Antigen specificity is unknown. The sample comes from a study of CD8 T cells in ankylosing spondylitis. Findings of the study overall: In ankylosing spondylitis blood, a motif of roughly 8 highly homologous TCR beta variants appeared characteristic. Prior work had noted some motif variants in reactive arthritis blood and synovial fluid. The study looked at matched synovial fluid samples from ankylosing spondylitis patients. Disease-linked clones were reported to be significantly enriched there. Peripheral blood samples showed relatively rare disease-linked clones, and these clones were CD8+.

Trimming removed 5 bases from V and 0 bases from J, with 14 bases in between. Per the germline V gene, CDR1 is SGHVS and CDR2 is FQNEAQ. The CDR3 length is 17 residues. Quantitative 5'-RACE with molecular barcodes produced the TCR beta libraries. TCRdb used MiXCR to reprocess the 5' RACE reads, holding one entry per CDR3 protein. The repertoire holds some 840,000 distinct CDR3 sequences, about 12% seen once, with roughly 0.51% in the top ten. The receptor was derived from a male donor with ankylosing spondylitis. The rearrangement links TRBV7-8 to TRBJ1-6; perhaps TRBD1 as D (5 bases). What was sequenced was blood, either unsorted or a sorted T cell fraction (not recorded which). CDR3 DNA sequence: TGTGCCAGCAGCGCTCAGGGAAGGAACTCCTATAATTCACCCCTCCACTTT. Translation: CASSAQGRNSYNSPLHF.